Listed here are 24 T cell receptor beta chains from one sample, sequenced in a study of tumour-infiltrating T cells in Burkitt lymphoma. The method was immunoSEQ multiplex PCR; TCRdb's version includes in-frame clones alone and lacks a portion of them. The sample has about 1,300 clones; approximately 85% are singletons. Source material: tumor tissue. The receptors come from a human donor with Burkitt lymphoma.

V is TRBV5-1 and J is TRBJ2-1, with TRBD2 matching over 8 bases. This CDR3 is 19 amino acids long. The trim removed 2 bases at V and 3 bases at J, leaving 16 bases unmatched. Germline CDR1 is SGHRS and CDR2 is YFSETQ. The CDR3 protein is CASSLCSSGGSYSYNEQFF. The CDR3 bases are TGCGCCAGCAGCTTATGTTCGAGCGGGGGTTCGTATAGCTACAATGAGCAGTTCTTC.

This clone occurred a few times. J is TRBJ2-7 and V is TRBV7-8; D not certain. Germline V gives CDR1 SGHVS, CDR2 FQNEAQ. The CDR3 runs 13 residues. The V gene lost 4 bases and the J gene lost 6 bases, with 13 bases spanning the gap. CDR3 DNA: TGTGCCAGCAGCTCAGGAGCGAGCCTCGAGCAGTACTTC. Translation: CASSSGASLEQYF.

The CDR3: CATSPERGSPGGEAFF. For the CDR3, the DNA is TGTGCCACCAGCCCCGAGCGGGGGAGCCCGGGGGGTGAAGCTTTCTTT. The V gene is TRBV15, the J gene TRBJ1-1; D perhaps matches TRBD1 (5 bases). Deletions cut 5 bases from V and 7 bases from J, with 23 bases between. Looked up from germline, CDR1 is LNHNV and CDR2 is YYDKDF (reference sequence). This CDR3 has 16 residues.

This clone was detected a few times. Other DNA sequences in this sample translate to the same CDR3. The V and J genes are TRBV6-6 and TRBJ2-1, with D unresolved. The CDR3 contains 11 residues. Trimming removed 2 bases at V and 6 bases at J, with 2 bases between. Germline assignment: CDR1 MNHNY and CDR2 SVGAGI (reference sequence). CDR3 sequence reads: CASSYGNEQFF. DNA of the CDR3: TGTGCCAGCAGTTACGGCAATGAGCAGTTCTTC.

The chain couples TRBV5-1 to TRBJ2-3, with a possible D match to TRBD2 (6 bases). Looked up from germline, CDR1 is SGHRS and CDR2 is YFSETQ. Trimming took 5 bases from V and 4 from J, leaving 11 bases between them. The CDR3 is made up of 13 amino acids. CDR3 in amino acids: CASRGGGADTQYF. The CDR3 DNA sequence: TGCGCCAGCAGGGGGGGAGGCGCAGATACGCAGTATTTT.

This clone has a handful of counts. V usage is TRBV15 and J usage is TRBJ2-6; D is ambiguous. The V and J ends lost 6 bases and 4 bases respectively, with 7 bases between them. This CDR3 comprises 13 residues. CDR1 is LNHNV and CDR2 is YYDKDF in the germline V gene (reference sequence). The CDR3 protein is CATRWTGANVLTF. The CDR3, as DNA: TGTGCCACCAGATGGACCGGGGCCAACGTCCTGACTTTC.

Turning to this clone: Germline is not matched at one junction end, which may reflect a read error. The CDR3 here is CASSQVSLAEYEQYF. CDR3 nucleotides: TGCGCCAGCAGCCAAGTAAGTCTAGCGGAATACGAGCAGTACTTT. The V gene is TRBV4-1, the J gene TRBJ2-7; 7 nucleotides line up with TRBD2. The CDR3 is 15 residues long. Germline V gene lookup returns CDR1 MGHRA and CDR2 YSYEKL.

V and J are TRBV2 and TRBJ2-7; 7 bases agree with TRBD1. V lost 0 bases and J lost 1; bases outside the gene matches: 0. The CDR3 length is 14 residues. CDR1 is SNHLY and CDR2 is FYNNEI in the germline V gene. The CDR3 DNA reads TGTGCCAGCAGTGAAGCGGACAGGTCCTACGAGCAGTACTTC. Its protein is CASSEADRSYEQYF.

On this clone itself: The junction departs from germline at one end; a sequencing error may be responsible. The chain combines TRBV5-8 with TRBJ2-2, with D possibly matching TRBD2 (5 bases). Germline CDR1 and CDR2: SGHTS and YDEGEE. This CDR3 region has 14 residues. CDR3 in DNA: TGTGCCAGCAGCTTGGGCGCGGTCACCGGGGAGTTGTTTTTT. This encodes CASSLGAVTGELFF.

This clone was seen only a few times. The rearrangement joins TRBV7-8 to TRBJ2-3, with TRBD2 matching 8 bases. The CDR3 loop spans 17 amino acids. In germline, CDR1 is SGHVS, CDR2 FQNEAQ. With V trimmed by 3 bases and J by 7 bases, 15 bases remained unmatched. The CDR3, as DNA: TGTGCCAGCAGCTTTGGACTAGCTGGGGAGTGGGCTTATACGCAGTATTTT. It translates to CASSFGLAGEWAYTQYF.

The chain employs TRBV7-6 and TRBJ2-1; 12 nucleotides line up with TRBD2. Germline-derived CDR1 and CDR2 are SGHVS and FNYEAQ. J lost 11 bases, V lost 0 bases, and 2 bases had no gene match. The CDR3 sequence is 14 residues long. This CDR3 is CASSLATSGGKQFF. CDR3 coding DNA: TGTGCCAGCAGCTTAGCGACTAGCGGGGGTAAGCAGTTCTTC.

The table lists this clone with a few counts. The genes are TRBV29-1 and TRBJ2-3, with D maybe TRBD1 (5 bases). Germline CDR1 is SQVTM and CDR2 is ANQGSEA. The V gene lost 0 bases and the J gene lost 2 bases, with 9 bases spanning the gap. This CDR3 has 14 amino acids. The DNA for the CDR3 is TGCAGCGTTGAAGAGGCCAGGGCCACAGATACGCAGTATTTT. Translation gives CSVEEARATDTQYF.

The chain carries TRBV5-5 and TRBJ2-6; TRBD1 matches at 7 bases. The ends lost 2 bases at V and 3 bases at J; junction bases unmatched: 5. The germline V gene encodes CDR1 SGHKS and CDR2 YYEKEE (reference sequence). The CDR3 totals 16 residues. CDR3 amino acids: CASSLSGGDGANVLTF. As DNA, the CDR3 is TGTGCCAGCAGCTTATCAGGGGGAGATGGGGCCAACGTCCTGACTTTC.

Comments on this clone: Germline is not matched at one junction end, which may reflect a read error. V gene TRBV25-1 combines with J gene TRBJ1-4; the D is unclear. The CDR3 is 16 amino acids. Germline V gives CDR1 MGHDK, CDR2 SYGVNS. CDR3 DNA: TGTACCAGCAGCGATCTTCGCCGGGGATATAATGAAAAACTGTTTTTT. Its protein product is CTSSDLRRGYNEKLFF.

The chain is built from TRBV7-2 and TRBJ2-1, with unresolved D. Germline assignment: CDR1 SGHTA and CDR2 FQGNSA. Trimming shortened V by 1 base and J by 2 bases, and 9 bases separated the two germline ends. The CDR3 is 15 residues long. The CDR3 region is CASSLDPVPYNEQFF. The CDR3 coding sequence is TGTGCCAGCAGCTTAGATCCCGTACCCTACAATGAGCAGTTCTTC.

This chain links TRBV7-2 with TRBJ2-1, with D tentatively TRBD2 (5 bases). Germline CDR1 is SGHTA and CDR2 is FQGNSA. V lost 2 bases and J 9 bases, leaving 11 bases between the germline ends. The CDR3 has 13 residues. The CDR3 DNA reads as TGTGCCAGCAGCTTACTATTCAGCGGTGAGCAGTTCTTC. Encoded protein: CASSLLFSGEQFF.

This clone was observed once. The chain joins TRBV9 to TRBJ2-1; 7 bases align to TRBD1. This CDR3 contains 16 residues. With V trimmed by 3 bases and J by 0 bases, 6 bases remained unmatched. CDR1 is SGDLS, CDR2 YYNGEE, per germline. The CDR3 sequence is CASSGVDRSSYNEQFF. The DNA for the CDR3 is TGTGCCAGCAGCGGGGTGGACAGGAGCTCCTACAATGAGCAGTTCTTC.

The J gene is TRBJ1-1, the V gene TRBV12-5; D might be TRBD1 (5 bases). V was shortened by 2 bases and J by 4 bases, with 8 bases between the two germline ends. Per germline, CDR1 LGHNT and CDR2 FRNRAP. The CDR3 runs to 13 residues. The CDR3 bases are TGTGCTAGTGGTTTGATTGGGGGCACTGAAGCTTTCTTT. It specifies CASGLIGGTEAFF.

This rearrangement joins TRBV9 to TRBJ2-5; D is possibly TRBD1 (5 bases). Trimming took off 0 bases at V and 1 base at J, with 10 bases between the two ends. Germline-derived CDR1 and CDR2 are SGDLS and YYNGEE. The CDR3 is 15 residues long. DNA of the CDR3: TGTGCCAGCAGCGTAGGACAGAGGCCCCAAGAGACCCAGTACTTC. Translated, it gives CASSVGQRPQETQYF.

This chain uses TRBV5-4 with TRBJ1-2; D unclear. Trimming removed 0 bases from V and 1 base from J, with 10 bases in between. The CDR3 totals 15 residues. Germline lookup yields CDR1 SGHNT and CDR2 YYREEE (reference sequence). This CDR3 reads CASSLVSGVNYGYTF. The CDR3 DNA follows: TGTGCCAGCAGCTTGGTGTCTGGGGTTAACTATGGCTACACCTTC. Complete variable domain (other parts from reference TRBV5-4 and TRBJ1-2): ETGVTQSPTHLIKTRGQQVTLRCSSQSGHNTVSWYQQALGQGPQFIFQYYREEENGRGNFPPRFSGLQFPNYSSELNVNALELDDSALYLCASSLVSGVNYGYTFGSGTRLTVV.

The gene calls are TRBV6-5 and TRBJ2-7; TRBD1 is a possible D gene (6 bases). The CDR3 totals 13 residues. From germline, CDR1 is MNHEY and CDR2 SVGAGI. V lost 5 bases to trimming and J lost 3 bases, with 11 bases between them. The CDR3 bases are TGTGCCAGCAGTGCGGCCAGGGGCTACGAGCAGTACGTC. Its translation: CASSAARGYEQYV.

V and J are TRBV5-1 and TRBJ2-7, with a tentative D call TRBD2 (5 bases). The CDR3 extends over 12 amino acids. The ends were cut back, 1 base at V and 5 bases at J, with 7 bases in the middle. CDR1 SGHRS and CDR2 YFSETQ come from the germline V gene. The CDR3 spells CASSLIGDEQYF. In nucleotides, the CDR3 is TGCGCCAGCAGCTTGATCGGGGACGAGCAGTACTTC. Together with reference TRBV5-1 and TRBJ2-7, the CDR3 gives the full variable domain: KAGVTQTPRYLIKTRGQQVTLSCSPISGHRSVSWYQQTPGQGLQFLFEYFSETQRNKGNFPGRFSGRQFSNSRSEMNVSTLELGDSALYLCASSLIGDEQYFGPGTRLTVT.

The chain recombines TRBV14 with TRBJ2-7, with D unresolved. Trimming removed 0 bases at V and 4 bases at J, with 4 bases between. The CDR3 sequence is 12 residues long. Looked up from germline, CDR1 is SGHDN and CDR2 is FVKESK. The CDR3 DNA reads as TGTGCCAGCAGCCAAGAGGGGTACGAGCAGTACGTC. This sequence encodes CASSQEGYEQYV.

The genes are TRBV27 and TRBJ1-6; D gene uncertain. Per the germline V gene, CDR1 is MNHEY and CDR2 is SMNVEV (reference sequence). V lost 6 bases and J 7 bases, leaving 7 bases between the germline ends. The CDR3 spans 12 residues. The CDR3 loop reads CASRHVNSPLHF. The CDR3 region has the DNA TGTGCCAGCAGACACGTGAATTCACCCCTCCACTTT.